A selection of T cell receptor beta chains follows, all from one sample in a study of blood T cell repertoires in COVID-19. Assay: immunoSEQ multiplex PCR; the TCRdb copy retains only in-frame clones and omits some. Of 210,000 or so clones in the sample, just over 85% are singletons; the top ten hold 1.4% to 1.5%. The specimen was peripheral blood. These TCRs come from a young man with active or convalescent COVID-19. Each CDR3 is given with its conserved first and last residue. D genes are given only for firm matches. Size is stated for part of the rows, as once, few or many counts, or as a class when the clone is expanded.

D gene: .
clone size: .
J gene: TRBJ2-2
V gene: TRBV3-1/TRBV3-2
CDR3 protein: CASSQVRPGELFF
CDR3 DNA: TGTGCCAGCAGCCAAGTGCGGCCCGGGGAGCTGTTTTTT

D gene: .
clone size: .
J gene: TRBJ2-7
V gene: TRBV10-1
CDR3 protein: CASSDPGTNAYEQYF
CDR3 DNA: TGCGCCAGCAGTGACCCCGGGACAAATGCCTACGAGCAGTACTTC

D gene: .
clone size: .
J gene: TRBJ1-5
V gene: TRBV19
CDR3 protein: CASSRRQPTNQPQHF
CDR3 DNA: TGTGCCAGTAGTAGGAGACAGCCTACAAATCAGCCCCAGCATTTT

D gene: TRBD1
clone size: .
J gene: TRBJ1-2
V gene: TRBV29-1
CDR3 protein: CSVLGTGNPAANYGYTF
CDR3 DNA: TGCAGCGTTTTGGGGACAGGGAACCCGGCGGCCAACTATGGCTACACCTTC

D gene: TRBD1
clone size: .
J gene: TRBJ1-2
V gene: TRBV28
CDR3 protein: CATQQGANNGYTF
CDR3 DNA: TGTGCCACCCAACAGGGGGCAAATAATGGCTACACCTTC

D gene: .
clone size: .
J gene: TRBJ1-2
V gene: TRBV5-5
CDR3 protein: CASTGVSQASNYGYTF
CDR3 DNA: TGTGCCAGCACAGGGGTTTCCCAAGCCTCTAACTATGGCTACACCTTC

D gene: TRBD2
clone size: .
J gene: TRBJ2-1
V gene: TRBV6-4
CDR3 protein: CASSTGLGGNEQFF
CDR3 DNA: TGTGCCAGCAGTACAGGCTTGGGGGGGAATGAGCAGTTCTTC

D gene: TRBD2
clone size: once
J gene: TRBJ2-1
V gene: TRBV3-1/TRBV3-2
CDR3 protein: CASSQGLAGYEQFF
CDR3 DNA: TGTGCCAGCAGCCAGGGACTAGCGGGATATGAGCAGTTCTTC

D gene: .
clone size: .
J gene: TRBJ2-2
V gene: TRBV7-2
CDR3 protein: CASSFSATATGELFF
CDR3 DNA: TGTGCCAGCAGCTTCTCAGCGACAGCCACCGGGGAGCTGTTTTTT

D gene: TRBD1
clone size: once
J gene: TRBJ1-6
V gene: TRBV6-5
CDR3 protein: CASSYSTQGFNSPLHF
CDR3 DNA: TGTGCCAGCAGTTACTCGACACAGGGGTTTAATTCACCCCTCCACTTT

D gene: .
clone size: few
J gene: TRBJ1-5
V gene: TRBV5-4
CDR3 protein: CASSPGKGGHQPQHF
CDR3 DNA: TGTGCCAGCAGCCCGGGGAAAGGTGGACATCAGCCCCAGCATTTT